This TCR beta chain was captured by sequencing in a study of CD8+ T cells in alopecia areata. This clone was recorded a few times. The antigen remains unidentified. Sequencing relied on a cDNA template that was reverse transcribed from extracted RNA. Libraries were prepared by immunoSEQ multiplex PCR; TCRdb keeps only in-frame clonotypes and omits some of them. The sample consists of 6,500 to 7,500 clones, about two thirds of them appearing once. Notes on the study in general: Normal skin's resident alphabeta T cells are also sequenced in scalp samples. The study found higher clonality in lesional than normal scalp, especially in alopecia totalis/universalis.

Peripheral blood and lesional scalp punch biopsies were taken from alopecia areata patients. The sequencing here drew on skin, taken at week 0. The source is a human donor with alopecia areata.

The chain's CDR3 is CATSATSTDTQYF. The CDR3 DNA reads TGTGCCACCAGCGCTACTAGCACAGATACGCAGTATTTT. This sequence joins TRBV15 and TRBJ2-3, with unresolved D. The CDR3 consists of 13 residues. Trimming took 5 bases from V and 0 from J, leaving 6 bases between them. Germline CDR1 LNHNV, CDR2 YYDKDF (reference sequence).